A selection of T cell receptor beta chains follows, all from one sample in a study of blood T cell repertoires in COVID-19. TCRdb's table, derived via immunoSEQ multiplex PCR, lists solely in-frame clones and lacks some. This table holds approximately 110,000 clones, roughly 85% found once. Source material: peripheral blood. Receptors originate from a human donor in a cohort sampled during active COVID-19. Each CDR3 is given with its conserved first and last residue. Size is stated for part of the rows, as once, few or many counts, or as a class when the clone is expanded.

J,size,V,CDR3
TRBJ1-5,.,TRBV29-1,CSVVEGGGQPQHF
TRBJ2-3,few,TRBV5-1,CASSLASSTDTQYF
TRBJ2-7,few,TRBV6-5,CASSRQGTNEQYF
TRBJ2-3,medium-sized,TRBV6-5,CASSLGGGHTDTQYF
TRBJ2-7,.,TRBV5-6,CASSGTASSYEQYF
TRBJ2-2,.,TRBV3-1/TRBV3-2,CASSQSLAGTGELFF
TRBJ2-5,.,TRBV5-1,CASSPYSGTRIMETQYF
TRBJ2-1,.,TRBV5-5,CASSLWADSYNEQFF
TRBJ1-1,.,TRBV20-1,CSPLKNTEAFF
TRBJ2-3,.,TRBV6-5,CASTRIGGVGNTQYF
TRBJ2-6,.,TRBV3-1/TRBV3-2,CASSRGGLSGANVLTF
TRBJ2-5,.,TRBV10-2,CASSEYLAGEETQYF
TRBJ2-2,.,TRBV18,CASSPGPPGRELFF
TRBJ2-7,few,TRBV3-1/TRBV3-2,CASSPRVAGGYEQYF
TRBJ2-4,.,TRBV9,CASSVATGSKNIQYF
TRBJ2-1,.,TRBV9,CASSPTPGLAGLNEQFF
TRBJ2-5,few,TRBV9,CASSVGTSGSSMETQYF
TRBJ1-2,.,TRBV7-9,CASSLINYGYTF
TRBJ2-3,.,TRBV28,CASSFPGTSGRTDTQYF
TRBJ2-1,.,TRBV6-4,CASSFLRQGEKFF
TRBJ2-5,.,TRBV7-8,CASSSSQSETQYF
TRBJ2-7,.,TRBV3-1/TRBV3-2,CASSQLAGEQYF
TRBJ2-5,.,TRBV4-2,CASSQDPGTSGAETQYF
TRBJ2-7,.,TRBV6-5,CASSYAQGGSYEQYF
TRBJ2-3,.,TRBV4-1,CASSLLADTQYF
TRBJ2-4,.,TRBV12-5,CASGAQGKVGIQYF
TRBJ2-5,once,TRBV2,CASSSVETQYF
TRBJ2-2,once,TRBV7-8,CASSWIAGGNTGELFF
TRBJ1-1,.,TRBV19,CASSATDRLPLDTEAFF
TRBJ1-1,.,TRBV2,CASTGGRVTEAFF
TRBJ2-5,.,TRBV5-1,CASRVGVEETQYF
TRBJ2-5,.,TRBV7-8,CASSLVVGHGSQETQYF
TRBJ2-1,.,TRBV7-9,CASSFSIAGGGNEQFF
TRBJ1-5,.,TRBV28,CASGLPPQGASQPQHF
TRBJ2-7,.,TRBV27,CASSWSGRPTYEQYF
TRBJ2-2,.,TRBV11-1,CASSLFQTTITGELFF
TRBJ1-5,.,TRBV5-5,CASSLEGDSYQPQHF
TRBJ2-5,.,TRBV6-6,CASSLQGPRLETQYF
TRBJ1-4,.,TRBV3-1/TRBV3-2,CASSLGQGGGEKLFF
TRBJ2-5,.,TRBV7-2,CASSFQGGGQETQYF
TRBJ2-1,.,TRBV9,CASSVAWASGLDEQFF
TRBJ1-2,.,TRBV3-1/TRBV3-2,CASSQLGLDGYTF
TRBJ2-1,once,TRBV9,CASSELAGPGNEQFF
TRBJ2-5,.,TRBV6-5,CASRDLAGGRETQYF
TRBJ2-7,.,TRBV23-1,CASSHCGQGAREQYF
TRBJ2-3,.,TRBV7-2,CASSPQGASGGVGYF
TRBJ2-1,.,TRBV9,CASSSRYGGLGNEQFF
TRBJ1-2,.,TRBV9,CASSTGQGNNYGYTF
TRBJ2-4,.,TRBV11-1,CASSFGGSGDIQYF
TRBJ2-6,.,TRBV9,CASSGRRSSSGANVLTF
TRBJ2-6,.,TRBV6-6,CASTPVGSGANVLTF
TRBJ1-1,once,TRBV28,CASTRGGLMNTEAFF
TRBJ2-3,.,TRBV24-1,CATSALLAGDSTQYF
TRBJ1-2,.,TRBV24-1,CATSDFTGSGYTF
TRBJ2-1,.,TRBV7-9,CASSPNWQRGLYNEQFF